These 8 T cell receptor beta chains were all obtained from the same sample, sequenced in a study of cytomegalovirus exposure and HLA in healthy donors. This PCR relied on a set of 60 Vbeta primers and 13 Jbeta primers. Clones were read by immunoSEQ multiplex PCR, and TCRdb kept only the in-frame ones, dropping some. The table includes just under 250,000 clones, 82% detected once. Sample: PBMCs. These receptors were taken from a woman aged 40 to 50 in good health and CMV-seropositive.

The V gene is TRBV7-2, the J gene TRBJ2-7; 8 bases match TRBD2. Germline CDR1 is SGHTA and CDR2 is FQGNSA. The J segment lost 1 base and the V segment lost 1 base, leaving 6 bases of the junction unmatched. The CDR3 has 16 residues. Here the CDR3 DNA reads TGTGCCAGCAGCTTAGTTCTAGCGGGCAATTCCTACGAGCAGTACTTC. It is translated as CASSLVLAGNSYEQYF.

The genes are TRBV6-4 and TRBJ1-6, with D uncertain. The CDR3 runs 13 residues. Between the trimmed V and J ends, which lost 6 bases and 9 bases, there was a span of 12 bases. Looked up from germline, CDR1 is MRHNA and CDR2 is SNTAGT. CDR3 DNA: TGTGCCAGCAGGGCTATGGGAGCTTCACCCCTCCACTTT. Protein product: CASRAMGASPLHF.

This rearrangement joins TRBV6-6 to TRBJ1-2, with D maybe TRBD1 (5 bases). The CDR3 runs to 15 residues. The V and J ends lost 5 bases and 4 bases respectively, with 17 bases between them. Germline lookup yields CDR1 MNHNY and CDR2 SVGAGI (reference sequence). The CDR3 DNA is TGTGCCAGCAGTCTTGCGGGGCAAGTGATCTATGGCTACACCTTC. Encoded protein: CASSLAGQVIYGYTF.

V and J are TRBV4-1 and TRBJ1-1; TRBD1 might be the D (6 bases). V was trimmed by 1 base and J by 7 bases, leaving 19 bases between them. The CDR3 has 16 amino acids. Germline CDR1 is MGHRA and CDR2 is YSYEKL. In nucleotides, the CDR3 is TGCGCCAGCAGCCAAGGGTCGGGGGGGCTGGATGGTGAAGCTTTCTTT. This sequence encodes CASSQGSGGLDGEAFF.

The chain employs TRBV11-2 and TRBJ1-3, with TRBD1 identical over 8 bases. The length of the CDR3 is 17 residues. Germline V gives CDR1 SGHAT, CDR2 FQNNGV. The J segment lost 0 bases and the V segment lost 5 bases, leaving 9 bases of the junction unmatched. CDR3 region: CASSRIGQGLSGNTIYF. CDR3 nucleotide sequence: TGTGCCAGCAGCCGGATAGGACAGGGCCTCTCTGGAAACACCATATATTTT.

The chain is built from TRBV11-3 and TRBJ2-1; 11 bases align to TRBD2. V was clipped by 3 bases and J by 9 bases; unmatched bases: 7. CDR1 and CDR2 (germline): SGHNT, YENEEA. CDR3 size: 15 residues. CDR3 DNA sequence: TGTGCCAGCAGCTTCCTACTAGCGGGAGAGAGTGAGCAGTTCTTC. It yields the protein CASSFLLAGESEQFF.

This chain connects TRBV5-1 to TRBJ2-3; D gene uncertain. Germline CDR1 reads SGHRS; CDR2 reads YFSETQ. The CDR3 extends over 11 amino acids. Trimming left V 4 bases short and J 6 bases short, with 6 bases between. In DNA form, the CDR3 reads TGCGCCAGCAGCGCCGGGGATACGCAGTATTTT. Translating it yields CASSAGDTQYF.

The J gene is TRBJ2-1, the V gene TRBV30, with 9 positions matching TRBD1. The germline gives CDR1 GTSNPN, CDR2 SVGIG (reference sequence). The V gene end was trimmed by 3 bases and the J gene end by 8 bases; junction bases not matched to a gene: 11. There are 15 residues in the CDR3. The CDR3 coding sequence is TGTGCCTGGAGGCTACTGACAGGGGGTAAGGATGAGCAGTTCTTC. Its protein product is CAWRLLTGGKDEQFF.